This T cell receptor beta chain appears in the sequencing data of a study of OX40 agonist ivuxolimab in advanced cancers. Study at large: A mean age of 60 years, range about 20 to 90, was recorded, and about 83% were male.

The assay was immunoSEQ multiplex PCR, and TCRdb's table has in-frame clones only and misses some. The sample records some 64,000 clones, 87% being singletons. On this clone itself: Its ends do not fully match the called genes, so a read error is possible.

The clonotype was recovered from an adult with an advanced solid tumor such as melanoma, head and neck, liver or kidney cancer. Sample: CD4+ or CD8+ T cells sorted from blood, taken in a trial of the OX40 agonist ivuxolimab.

This chain's CDR3 is CASSTGQGATGELFF. The CDR3 bases are TGTGCTAGCAGCACGGGACAGGGGGCCACCGGGGAGCTGTTTTTT. The chain recombines TRBV7-7 with TRBJ2-2, with 12 bases lining up with TRBD1. Germline-derived CDR1 and CDR2 are SSHAT and FNYEAQ (reference sequence). This CDR3 has 15 residues.